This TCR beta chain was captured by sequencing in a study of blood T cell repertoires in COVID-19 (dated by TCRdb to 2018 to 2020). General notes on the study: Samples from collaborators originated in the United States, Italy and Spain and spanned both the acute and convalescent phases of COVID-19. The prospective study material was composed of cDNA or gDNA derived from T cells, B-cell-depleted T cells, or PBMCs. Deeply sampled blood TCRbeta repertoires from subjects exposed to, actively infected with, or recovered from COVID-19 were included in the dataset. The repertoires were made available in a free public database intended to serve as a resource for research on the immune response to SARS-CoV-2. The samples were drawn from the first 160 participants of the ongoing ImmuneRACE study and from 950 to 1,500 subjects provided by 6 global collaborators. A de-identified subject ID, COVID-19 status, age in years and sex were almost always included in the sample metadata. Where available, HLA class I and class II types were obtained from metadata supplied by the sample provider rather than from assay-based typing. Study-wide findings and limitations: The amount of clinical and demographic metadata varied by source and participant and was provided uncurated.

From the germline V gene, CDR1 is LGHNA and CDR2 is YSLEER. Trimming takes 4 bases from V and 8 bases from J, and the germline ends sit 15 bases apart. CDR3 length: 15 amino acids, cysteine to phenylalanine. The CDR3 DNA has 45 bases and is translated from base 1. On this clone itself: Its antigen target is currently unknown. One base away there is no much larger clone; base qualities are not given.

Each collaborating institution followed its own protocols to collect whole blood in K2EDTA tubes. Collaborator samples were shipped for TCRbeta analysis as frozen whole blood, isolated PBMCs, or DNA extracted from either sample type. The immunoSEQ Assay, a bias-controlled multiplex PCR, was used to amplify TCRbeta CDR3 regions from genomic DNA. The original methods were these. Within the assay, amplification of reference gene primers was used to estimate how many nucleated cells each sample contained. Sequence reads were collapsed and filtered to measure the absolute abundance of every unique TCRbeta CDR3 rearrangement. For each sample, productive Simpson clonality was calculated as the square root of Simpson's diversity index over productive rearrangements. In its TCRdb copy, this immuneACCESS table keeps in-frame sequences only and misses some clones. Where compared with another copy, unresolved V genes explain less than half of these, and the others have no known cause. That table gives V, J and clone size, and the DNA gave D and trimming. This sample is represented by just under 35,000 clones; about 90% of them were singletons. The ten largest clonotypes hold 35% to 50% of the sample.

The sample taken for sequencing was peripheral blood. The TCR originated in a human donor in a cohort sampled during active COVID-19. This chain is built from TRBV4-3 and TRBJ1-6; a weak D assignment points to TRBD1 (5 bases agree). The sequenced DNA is TGCGCCAGCAGCCCGGGGGAGGGTAGGGATTCACCCCTCCACTTT. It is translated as CASSPGEGRDSPLHF.